The rows below give T cell receptor beta chains drawn from one sample of a study of CD8+ T cells in alopecia areata. Measured with immunoSEQ multiplex PCR; TCRdb has only the in-frame clones, and not every one. The sample has 110,000 to 150,000 clones, 40% to 65% seen once. The sequencing here drew on CD4+ T cells sorted from blood, taken at week 0. Receptors were obtained from a human donor with alopecia areata. Both conserved end residues are part of each CDR3. Fields, in order: V gene, J gene, D gene, clone size, CDR3 DNA, CDR3 protein. A D gene is named only where the DNA matches it firmly. Some rows have no size entry. The others give once, few or many, or a class for an expanded clone.

>TRBV6-1|TRBJ2-4|TRBD1|NA
TGTGCCAGCAGGCCCGACGGACAGGGCCTTCAGTACTTC
CASRPDGQGLQYF
>TRBV29-1|TRBJ2-1|NA|NA
TGCAGCGTTGACCCCTCTTCCCAAAAGCAGTTCTTC
CSVDPSSQKQFF
>TRBV6-6|TRBJ1-1|TRBD1|few
TGTGCCAGCAGTTACCCCTTGGGACAGGGGGTGACTGAAGCTTTCTTT
CASSYPLGQGVTEAFF
>TRBV29-1|TRBJ1-1|TRBD1|few
TGCAGCGTTGCGAGACAGGGTTTCGCTGAAGCTTTCTTT
CSVARQGFAEAFF
>TRBV30|TRBJ1-2|NA|NA
TGTGCCTGGGCCGACAGGTCCTATGGCTACACCTTC
CAWADRSYGYTF
>TRBV14|TRBJ2-1|NA|NA
TGTGCCAGCAGCCAAGGGAGGGCCGGGTACAATGAGCAGTTCTTC
CASSQGRAGYNEQFF
>TRBV18|TRBJ2-2|NA|NA
TGTGCCAGCTCACCATTAGGACAGATGAACACCGGGGAGCTGTTTTTT
CASSPLGQMNTGELFF
>TRBV7-2|TRBJ1-5|NA|many
TGTGCCAGCAGCCCCATCTGGAGTCAGCCCCAGCATTTT
CASSPIWSQPQHF
>TRBV7-9|TRBJ2-6|NA|NA
TGTGCCAGCGGATTGGGGGCCAACGTCCTGACTTTC
CASGLGANVLTF
>TRBV7-2|TRBJ2-5|NA|NA
TGTGCCAGCAGCTTTGGACAAGAGACCCAGTACTTC
CASSFGQETQYF
>TRBV6-6|TRBJ1-1|TRBD1|few
TGTGCCAGCGCACAAGGACAGGGAGTGAACACTGAAGCTTTCTTT
CASAQGQGVNTEAFF
>TRBV2|TRBJ2-1|TRBD2|few
TGTGCCAGCAGTGCACTGACGGGAGGGTACAATGAGCAGTTCTTC
CASSALTGGYNEQFF
>TRBV29-1|TRBJ2-2|NA|NA
TGCAGCGTTGATGGGCAGGGTATGGCCGGGGAGCTGTTTTTT
CSVDGQGMAGELFF
>TRBV2|TRBJ2-7|NA|few
TGTGCCACCAGAAACAGGGTCAGAAGTAACAACGAGCAGTACTTC
CATRNRVRSNNEQYF
>TRBV9|TRBJ2-5|TRBD1|NA
TGTGCCAGCAGCCAAAGACTCGGACAGGGGAGGTACCAAGAGACCCAGTACTTC
CASSQRLGQGRYQETQYF
>TRBV5-1|TRBJ1-1|NA|few
TGCGCCAGCAGCTTAGGGGTGGACACTGAAGCTTTCTTT
CASSLGVDTEAFF
>TRBV29-1|TRBJ2-5|NA|NA
TGCAGCGTGACTTTGATACTGTACCAAGAGACCCAGTACTTC
CSVTLILYQETQYF
>TRBV12-5|TRBJ2-5|NA|few
TGTGCTAGTGGTCTTGGGGGGCCTGACGAGACCCAGTACTTC
CASGLGGPDETQYF
>TRBV2|TRBJ2-2|NA|few
TGTGCCAGCGGGGTAGTCAACACCGGGGAGCTGTTTTTT
CASGVVNTGELFF
>TRBV29-1|TRBJ2-1|NA|NA
TGCAGCGTTGACACGGCCTTCTACAATGAGCAGTTCTTC
CSVDTAFYNEQFF
>TRBV29-1|TRBJ2-3|NA|NA
TGCAGCGTTGAAGAGGCCACAGATACGCAGTATTTT
CSVEEATDTQYF
>TRBV27|TRBJ2-6|NA|NA
TGTGCCAGCAAAGAGGGGGGCGGGGCCAACGTCCTGACTTTC
CASKEGGGANVLTF
>TRBV29-1|TRBJ1-5|TRBD1|NA
TGCAGCGTTGGACAGGGAAATCAGCCCCAGCATTTT
CSVGQGNQPQHF
>TRBV10-3|TRBJ2-6|NA|NA
TGTGCCATCACCCCGGGGGCCAACGTCCTGACTTTC
CAITPGANVLTF
>TRBV4-3|TRBJ2-3|NA|NA
TGCGCCAGCAGCCAAAGTAGCATCCCCGATACGCAGTATTTT
CASSQSSIPDTQYF
>TRBV7-3|TRBJ2-2|NA|few
TGTGCCAGCAGCTCTACCGGACTTAACGGGGAGCTGTTTTTT
CASSSTGLNGELFF
>TRBV7-8|TRBJ2-4|NA|NA
TGTGCCAGCAGCTTAAGGGCAGGGAACTTAGCCAAAAACATTCAGTACTTC
CASSLRAGNLAKNIQYF
>TRBV30|TRBJ2-7|NA|few
TGTGCCTGGAGCCCCCGGACCTGGCGCTCCTACGAGCAGTACTTC
CAWSPRTWRSYEQYF
>TRBV30|TRBJ2-7|NA|NA
TGTGCCTGGAGTGTTGGCTCCTACGAGCAGTACTTC
CAWSVGSYEQYF
>TRBV12-5|TRBJ2-3|NA|NA
TGTGCTAGTGCTCTATACGGAGATACGCAGTATTTT
CASALYGDTQYF
>TRBV29-1|TRBJ2-7|NA|few
TGCAGCGTTGGCGGGGAGTCAGCCGAGCAGTACTTC
CSVGGESAEQYF
>TRBV4-3|TRBJ2-5|NA|NA
TGCGCCAGCAGCCAAGGTCGTCAAGAGACCCAGTACTTC
CASSQGRQETQYF
>TRBV5-1|TRBJ1-1|NA|NA
TGCGCCAGCCAAGCGGGGACTGAAGCTTTCTTT
CASQAGTEAFF
>TRBV7-2|TRBJ1-1|NA|NA
TGTGCCAGCAGCGAGGGGCAGATGAACACTGAAGCTTTCTTT
CASSEGQMNTEAFF
>TRBV7-3|TRBJ2-3|NA|few
TGTGCCAGCAGCTTAGCCCCCGGCACAGATACGCAGTATTTT
CASSLAPGTDTQYF
>TRBV25-1|TRBJ1-1|NA|NA
TGTGCCTCGTCTGCGGGGCTGCGGGGGGAAGCTTTCTTT
CASSAGLRGEAFF
>TRBV29-1|TRBJ2-7|TRBD1|once
TGCAGCGCCGGGACAGTTAACGAGCAGTACTTC
CSAGTVNEQYF
>TRBV30|TRBJ2-1|NA|few
TGTGCCTGGATGGGGGACTTCTACAATGAGCAGTTCTTC
CAWMGDFYNEQFF
>TRBV30|TRBJ1-1|NA|NA
TGTGCCTGGAGTGTCACAGGACCCACTGAAGCTTTCTTT
CAWSVTGPTEAFF
>TRBV30|TRBJ1-3|NA|NA
TGTGCCTGGAGTGCGCGCTCGAGCTCTGGAAACACCATATATTTT
CAWSARSSSGNTIYF
>TRBV5-1|TRBJ2-4|NA|NA
TGCGCCAGCAGCCAGGATGTGGGACTAGCCAAAAACATTCAGTACTTC
CASSQDVGLAKNIQYF
>TRBV11-3|TRBJ2-2|NA|few
TGTGCCAGCAGCCCGCGGCCTAGAACGGGGAACACCGGGGAGCTGTTTTTT
CASSPRPRTGNTGELFF
>TRBV30|TRBJ2-3|NA|NA
TGTGCCCTCTTAACTACCACAGATACGCAGTATTTT
CALLTTTDTQYF
>TRBV7-9|TRBJ2-1|NA|NA
TGTGCCAGCAGCTCCTTGTACCCCCTCTCCTACAATGAGCAGTTCTTC
CASSSLYPLSYNEQFF
>TRBV10-3|TRBJ2-3|NA|NA
TGTGCCATCAGTGAAGTAGATACGCAGTATTTT
CAISEVDTQYF
>TRBV30|TRBJ2-2|TRBD1|NA
TGTGCCTGGAAGCCGTACCGGGACAGAGCCACCGGGGAGCTGTTTTTT
CAWKPYRDRATGELFF
>TRBV30|TRBJ1-3|NA|NA
TGTGCCTGGAGTGTCACAACTGGAAACACCATATATTTT
CAWSVTTGNTIYF
>TRBV9|TRBJ2-7|NA|NA
TGTGCCAGCAGCGTAACGCAGGACTCCTACGAGCAGTACTTC
CASSVTQDSYEQYF